The 15 T cell receptor beta chains below all came from one sample that was sequenced in a study of blood T cells in healthy people across ages. Primed by a sample-barcoded 5' primer and a J-beta primer mix, a second PCR proceeded for about 6 to 12 cycles. TCRdb re-derived calls from the 5' RACE reads in MiXCR, one entry per CDR3 protein. The repertoire holds about 1.4 million distinct CDR3 sequences, with approximately 63% as singletons. Sequencing used blood. These receptors were collected from a man between 18 and 29 years old in good health.

The chain is built from TRBV4-2 and TRBJ2-7; 7 bases are a match to TRBD1. This CDR3 spans 14 amino acids. J was trimmed by 3 bases and V by 4 bases; bases with no gene match: 6. Germline-derived CDR1 and CDR2 are LGHNA and YNFKEQ. The CDR3 DNA reads as TGTGCCAGCAGCCCAGGGACAGCGATCTACGAGCAGTACTTC. Translation gives CASSPGTAIYEQYF.

The chain combines TRBV2 with TRBJ1-6, with D perhaps matching TRBD1 (6 bases). Trimming removed 9 bases from V and 0 bases from J, with 15 bases in between. Germline V gene data show CDR1 as SNHLY and CDR2 as FYNNEI. The CDR3 covers 16 residues. The CDR3 bases are TGTGCCAGTGAGACAGGTCAACTCTCCTATAATTCACCCCTCCACTTT. This translates into CASETGQLSYNSPLHF.

Turning to this clonotype: A much larger clone differs by one base, so this may be a read error. V gene TRBV20-1 combines with J gene TRBJ2-5; D unresolved. This CDR3 is 10 amino acids long. Trimming cost V 4 bases and J 3 bases, with 3 bases left between them. CDR1 and CDR2 (germline): DFQATT, SNEGSKA (reference sequence). The chain's CDR3 is CSATEETQYF. The CDR3 bases are TGCAGTGCTACAGAAGAGACCCAGTACTTC.

The sample holds one count of this clonotype. The rearrangement uses TRBV6-2 or TRBV6-3 and TRBJ2-1, with TRBD1 as a possible D gene (5 bases). Germline CDR1 is MNHEY and CDR2 is SVGEGT. Trimming took 7 bases from V and 4 from J, leaving 14 bases between them. This CDR3 is built from 14 residues. CDR3 DNA sequence: TGTGCCAGCACGGCGCCAGGGTTATACAATGAGCAGTTCTTC. Encoded protein: CASTAPGLYNEQFF.

The rearrangement links TRBV7-9 to TRBJ2-3, with D possibly being TRBD1 (5 bases). Germline CDR1 SEHNR, CDR2 FQNEAQ (reference sequence). This CDR3 has 14 residues. CDR3 DNA: TGTGTCCTGGAGATAGGGGCTAGCACAGATACGCAGTATTTT. Residues: CVLEIGASTDTQYF. Based on the CDR3 plus reference TRBV7-9 and TRBJ2-3, the full variable domain is DTGVSQNPRHKITKRGQNVTFRCDPISEHNRLYWYRQTLGQGPEFLTYFQNEAQLEKSRLLSDRFSAERPKGSFSTLEIQRTEQGDSAMYLCVLEIGASTDTQYFGPGTRLTVL.

This clonotype appeared a few times. V gene TRBV29-1 combines with J gene TRBJ1-1; 11 bases fit TRBD1. The junction had 9 bases not matched to a gene; V was cut back by 7 bases and J by 5 bases. Germline loops: CDR1 SQVTM, CDR2 ANQGSEA. The CDR3 runs 14 residues. Here the CDR3 reads CSAGSGTGGTEAFF. CDR3 DNA sequence: TGCAGCGCTGGGAGTGGGACAGGGGGGACTGAAGCTTTCTTT.

The chain links TRBV15 to TRBJ2-1; possibly TRBD1 for D (5 bases). V was clipped by 8 bases and J by 6 bases, with 11 bases between them. CDR3 length equals 12 residues. Germline V gives CDR1 LNHNV, CDR2 YYDKDF (reference sequence). The CDR3 DNA sequence: TGTGCCACCTCGACAGACTTCAATGAGCAGTTCTTC. Residues: CATSTDFNEQFF.

This clonotype was counted ten times or more. The gene calls are TRBV7-9 and TRBJ2-7; D is uncertain. The CDR3 has 11 residues. V lost 4 bases and J lost 7, with 8 bases in between. Per the germline V gene, CDR1 is SEHNR and CDR2 is FQNEAQ (reference sequence). The CDR3 DNA sequence: TGTGCCAGCAGCTCCCGTGGGGAGCAGTACTTC. This sequence encodes CASSSRGEQYF.

The V call is TRBV7-9, the J call TRBJ2-4; 7 bases match TRBD1. V shed 1 base and J 13 bases; nucleotides not matched to a gene: 4. CDR1 and CDR2 from the germline V gene are SEHNR and FQNEAQ (reference sequence). This CDR3 contains 12 residues. The CDR3 reads CASSLGGQVQYF. CDR3 nucleotides: TGTGCCAGCAGCTTAGGTGGACAGGTGCAGTACTTC. Drawing the rest from reference TRBV7-9 and TRBJ2-4, the complete variable domain is DTGVSQNPRHKITKRGQNVTFRCDPISEHNRLYWYRQTLGQGPEFLTYFQNEAQLEKSRLLSDRFSAERPKGSFSTLEIQRTEQGDSAMYLCASSLGGQVQYFGAGTRLSVL.

This chain links TRBV11-2 with TRBJ2-5, with D tentatively TRBD2 (5 bases). The CDR3 loop spans 14 amino acids. Germline V gene lookup returns CDR1 SGHAT and CDR2 FQNNGV. Trimming cost V 5 bases and J 0 bases, with 10 bases left between them. The CDR3 region has the DNA TGTGCCAGCAGCCTAGCTTTCTACCAAGAGACCCAGTACTTC. This sequence encodes CASSLAFYQETQYF.

The chain carries TRBV20-1 and TRBJ2-3; no clear D gene. CDR1 is DFQATT, CDR2 SNEGSKA, per germline (reference sequence). CDR3 size: 13 residues. Trimming shortened V by 6 bases and J by 1 base, and 11 bases separated the two germline ends. CDR3 bases: TGCAGTGCCGAATATACTGGCACAGATACGCAGTATTTT. Translating gives CSAEYTGTDTQYF.

This clonotype turned up a few times. The chain combines TRBV7-9 with TRBJ1-6; D uncertain. Trimming took off 4 bases at V and 6 bases at J, with 10 bases between the two ends. Looked up from germline, CDR1 is SEHNR and CDR2 is FQNEAQ (reference sequence). The CDR3 is 14 amino acids. Here the CDR3 reads CASSSAKGNSPLHF. CDR3 DNA sequence: TGTGCCAGCAGCTCCGCGAAGGGTAATTCACCCCTCCACTTT. Drawing the rest from reference TRBV7-9 and TRBJ1-6, the complete variable domain is DTGVSQNPRHKITKRGQNVTFRCDPISEHNRLYWYRQTLGQGPEFLTYFQNEAQLEKSRLLSDRFSAERPKGSFSTLEIQRTEQGDSAMYLCASSSAKGNSPLHFGNGTRLTVT.

The chain is built from TRBV5-1 and TRBJ1-6; TRBD1 might be the D (6 bases). Germline V gene lookup returns CDR1 SGHRS and CDR2 YFSETQ. The CDR3 runs to 15 residues. V was clipped by 3 bases and J by 3 bases, with 10 bases between them. CDR3 sequence: CASSYRENYNSPLHF. As DNA, the CDR3 is TGCGCCAGCAGCTACAGGGAGAACTATAATTCACCCCTCCACTTT.

The chain links TRBV27 to TRBJ2-1; 9 nucleotides agree with TRBD2. This CDR3 has 15 amino acids. Germline CDR1 is MNHEY and CDR2 is SMNVEV (reference sequence). J was trimmed by 4 bases and V by 7 bases; bases with no gene match: 8. The CDR3: CASISGSSLYNEQFF. Here the CDR3 DNA reads TGTGCCAGCATTAGCGGGAGCTCTCTATACAATGAGCAGTTCTTC.

The genes are TRBV12-3 or TRBV12-4 and TRBJ2-1, with 10 bases identical to TRBD2. This CDR3 is built from 15 residues. Unmatched junction bases numbered 7, after V lost 6 bases and J lost 5 bases. CDR3 amino acids: CASRWTSGLNNEQFF. CDR3 sequence (DNA): TGTGCCAGCAGGTGGACTAGCGGACTTAACAATGAGCAGTTCTTC.